This T cell receptor beta chain was identified in a study of T cell responses to AZD1222 COVID-19 vaccine. Study-wide points: White British ancestry dominated among donors, who included more females, and clonal diversity was possibly underestimated.

Sequenced by immunoSEQ multiplex PCR; TCRdb stores in-frame clones only, minus some. The data contain approximately 220,000 clones, roughly 91% of them seen just once; the ten biggest clones take up less than 1.2%. To note about this clone: Its specificity is not known.

The V gene lost 3 bases and the J gene lost 7 bases, with 10 bases spanning the gap. Germline loops: CDR1 MDHEN, CDR2 SYDVKM. This CDR3 is built from 12 residues. The input for sequencing was peripheral blood, taken on day 0 of MenACWY control vaccination. The V gene is TRBV28, the J gene TRBJ2-7; D is possibly TRBD1 (6 bases). The TCR sequence derives from an adult in good health. Here the CDR3 DNA reads TGTGCCAGCAGTTTGTGGGGGCGAGAGCAGTACTTC. Protein: CASSLWGREQYF.